This is a list of T cell receptor beta chains from one sample in a study of cytomegalovirus exposure and HLA in healthy donors. The assay was immunoSEQ multiplex PCR, and TCRdb's table has in-frame clones only and misses some. This table holds more than 95,000 clones, roughly 74% found once. Sequenced material: PBMCs. The receptors were gathered from a middle-aged man in good health and CMV-seronegative. Each CDR3 is given with its conserved first and last residue. A D gene is named only where the DNA matches it firmly. The size entry is marked missing in some rows and otherwise reads once, few, many or a size class.

-	TRBV7-2	TRBJ1-2	-	TGTGCCAGCAGCTCAGACCCGGGGGACCCCTATGGCTACACCTTC	CASSSDPGDPYGYTF
-	TRBV28	TRBJ2-3	TRBD2	TGTGCCAGCACCATTAGCGGGGGTGAAGGTACAGATACGCAGTATTTT	CASTISGGEGTDTQYF
-	TRBV7-9	TRBJ2-1	TRBD1	TGTGCCAGCAGCATTCCGTGGACAGGGGCGTCGGATGAGCAGTTCTTC	CASSIPWTGASDEQFF
-	TRBV7-6	TRBJ2-7	TRBD1	TGTGCCAGCAGCCCCGGGACAGCCACTTACGAGCAGTACTTC	CASSPGTATYEQYF
-	TRBV7-9	TRBJ1-2	-	TGTGCCAGCAGCCTTCAGGGAGGAGGCTATGGCTACACCTTC	CASSLQGGGYGYTF
-	TRBV15	TRBJ2-7	TRBD1	TGTGCCACCAGCAGAGATCGGGGACAGGGCTACGAGCAGTACTTC	CATSRDRGQGYEQYF
-	TRBV9	TRBJ2-1	TRBD2	TGTGCCAGCAGCGTCTCTGGACTAGCGGGGGTGAATGAGCAGTTCTTC	CASSVSGLAGVNEQFF
once	TRBV13	TRBJ1-3	-	TGTGCCAGCAGCTTATTACAATACTCTGGAAACACCATATATTTT	CASSLLQYSGNTIYF
-	TRBV4-2	TRBJ2-1	TRBD2	TGTGCCAGCAGCCAAGTAATGCGGGGGAATGAGCAGTTCTTC	CASSQVMRGNEQFF
-	TRBV18	TRBJ2-2	-	TGTGCCAGCTCGCCGTTCAGGGGCGCAGGAAACACCGGGGAGCTGTTTTTT	CASSPFRGAGNTGELFF
-	TRBV4-2	TRBJ1-1	TRBD1	TGTGCCAGCAGCCAAGCTCGACAGGGAAACGGAGCTTTCTTT	CASSQARQGNGAFF
-	TRBV13	TRBJ1-1	-	TGTGCCAGCAGCTTAGGGAGGGAAGCTGAAGCTTTCTTT	CASSLGREAEAFF
-	TRBV7-3	TRBJ2-7	-	TGTGCCAGCGGACACGTAGAGTCTCCCTACGAGCAGTACTTC	CASGHVESPYEQYF
-	TRBV5-6	TRBJ1-2	-	TGTGCCAGCAGCTTGGGACAGAAACCAATTTATGGCTACACCTTC	CASSLGQKPIYGYTF
-	TRBV7-8	TRBJ2-7	TRBD1	TGTGCCAGCAGCTTACGGGACAGGCCTGTGTTCGTTTCGAGCCCCTCCTACGAGCAGTACTTC	CASSLRDRPVFVSSPSYEQYF
-	TRBV28	TRBJ1-2	-	TGTGCCAGCACCGTATCGGGGACAAGATTTTTGGATGGCTACACCTTC	CASTVSGTRFLDGYTF
-	TRBV10-1	TRBJ1-2	-	TGCGCCAGCAGCACAATGCATTCAGGGCATGGCTACACCTTC	CASSTMHSGHGYTF
-	TRBV5-5	TRBJ1-5	-	TGTGCCAGCAGCTTGACAGGCCGGAGTCAGCCCCAGCATTTT	CASSLTGRSQPQHF
-	TRBV19	TRBJ2-7	TRBD1	TGTGCCAGTAGTACCGACAGGGGTTACGAGCAGTACTTC	CASSTDRGYEQYF
-	TRBV2	TRBJ1-2	TRBD1	TGTGCCAGCAGCGGGGACAGGGTGAATGGCTACACCTTC	CASSGDRVNGYTF
-	TRBV18	TRBJ1-4	TRBD1	TGTGCCAGCTCCCCATCGGGACAGGGCCCATTGGGACTGTTTTTT	CASSPSGQGPLGLFF